The rows below give T cell receptor beta chains drawn from one sample of a study of cytomegalovirus exposure and HLA in healthy donors. Sequenced by immunoSEQ multiplex PCR; TCRdb stores in-frame clones only, minus some. The data hold approximately 190,000 clones, with 81% observed a single time. Sequencing was carried out using PBMCs. The source of these receptors is a man aged 45 to 65 in good health and CMV-seronegative. Each CDR3 is given with its conserved first and last residue. A D gene is named only where the DNA matches it firmly. Rows may omit the clone size; those that give it use once, few, many or a size class.

TGTGCCTGGAACTCAGGGTTGAACGAGCAGTACTTC | CAWNSGLNEQYF | - | TRBV30 | few | TRBJ2-7
TGTGCCAGCTCACCATCACCGGGACATCAGACCCAGTACTTC | CASSPSPGHQTQYF | - | TRBV18 | once | TRBJ2-5
TGTGCCAGCAGCTTAGGACCAGGAACTAATGAAAAACTGTTTTTT | CASSLGPGTNEKLFF | - | TRBV7-2 | - | TRBJ1-4
TGTGCCAGCAGTGATTGGGGCCCTACTGCCCTCGAGCAGTACTTC | CASSDWGPTALEQYF | - | TRBV2 | once | TRBJ2-7
TGCGCCAGCAGTGAGCCTTGGGGAGGGGAATACGAGCAGTACTTC | CASSEPWGGEYEQYF | TRBD2 | TRBV10-2 | once | TRBJ2-7
TGCGCCAGCAGCTCCAGTAGCGGACCAGTGTACCAAGAGACCCAGTACTTC | CASSSSSGPVYQETQYF | - | TRBV5-1 | - | TRBJ2-5
TGCGCCAGCAGCCAGTCGATAGGGGAGGTACCCCTCCACTTT | CASSQSIGEVPLHF | - | TRBV4-1 | - | TRBJ1-6
TGTGCCAGCTCAATTCTTGCGGGGGGGCCGGATTCTCAGTATTTT | CASSILAGGPDSQYF | TRBD2 | TRBV18 | - | TRBJ2-3
TGTGCCAGCAGCTTGGAGACAGGCTTTCCTAGCACAGATACGCAGTATTTT | CASSLETGFPSTDTQYF | - | TRBV7-9 | - | TRBJ2-3
TGTGCCAGTAGTCCGTCCGGACTAGGTTCCTACGAGCAGTACTTC | CASSPSGLGSYEQYF | TRBD2 | TRBV19 | - | TRBJ2-7
TGTGCCAGCAGCTTCGGGGAAATGGCTGAAGCTTTCTTT | CASSFGEMAEAFF | - | TRBV13 | - | TRBJ1-1
TGTGCCAGCAGCCCCTCCGGGGTCTACGAGCAGTACTTC | CASSPSGVYEQYF | - | TRBV6-5 | - | TRBJ2-7
TGTGCCAGCAAAGACAGGACCTCGAACACCGGGGAGCTGTTTTTT | CASKDRTSNTGELFF | - | TRBV2 | - | TRBJ2-2
TGTGCCAGCAGTTCGACAGGGGGCGGAAGTCAGCCCCAGCATTTT | CASSSTGGGSQPQHF | TRBD1 | TRBV6-5 | once | TRBJ1-5
TGTGCCAGCAGCTTAGATCGGAACAGGGCCTACGAGCAGTACTTC | CASSLDRNRAYEQYF | - | TRBV11-2 | - | TRBJ2-7
TGTGCCAGCAGCTATACCGACAGCACCGAGCAGTACTTC | CASSYTDSTEQYF | - | TRBV7-3 | - | TRBJ2-7
TGTGCCAGCAGTCGACAGGGAAGCAATCAGCCCCAGCATTTT | CASSRQGSNQPQHF | TRBD1 | TRBV27 | - | TRBJ1-5
TGTGCCAGTAAACCACAGGGACCCACAGATACGCAGTATTTT | CASKPQGPTDTQYF | - | TRBV19 | - | TRBJ2-3
TGTGCCAGCAGTTCGGGACAGGGAGGGTACGAGCAGTACTTC | CASSSGQGGYEQYF | TRBD1 | TRBV7-9 | - | TRBJ2-7
TGCGCCAGCAGCTTGGGGCAGGGGGGCCTAAAGGGGAGCACTGAAGCTTTCTTT | CASSLGQGGLKGSTEAFF | TRBD1 | TRBV5-1 | - | TRBJ1-1
TGTGCCAGCAGCTCGGGGACTAGCGGATATCAGTTCTTC | CASSSGTSGYQFF | TRBD2 | TRBV7-6 | - | TRBJ2-1
TGTGCCAGCAGCTTGTTAGTTCTAGCGGGGGGCATTCCCAATGAGCAGTTCTTC | CASSLLVLAGGIPNEQFF | TRBD2 | TRBV5-8 | - | TRBJ2-1
TGCGCCAGCAGCGTCGGGACAGCGAACACCGGGGAGCTGTTTTTT | CASSVGTANTGELFF | TRBD1 | TRBV5-1 | - | TRBJ2-2
TGTGCCAGCAGTTTCAGCGGAGGGAATCAGCCCCAGCATTTT | CASSFSGGNQPQHF | - | TRBV6-5 | - | TRBJ1-5
TGTGCCAGCAGTTACTCGGCGGGTGGCGACGAGCAGTACTTC | CASSYSAGGDEQYF | - | TRBV6-5 | - | TRBJ2-7
TGCAGCGTCCGGCGTGACTCTAACTATGGCTACACCTTC | CSVRRDSNYGYTF | - | TRBV29-1 | few | TRBJ1-2
TGTGCCAGCGCGCGGAATGTAGGCGGCTACACCTTC | CASARNVGGYTF | - | TRBV2 | few | TRBJ1-2
TGTGCCAGCAGGGGACTAGCGGGGGCCAATGAGCAGTTCTTC | CASRGLAGANEQFF | TRBD2 | TRBV2 | - | TRBJ2-1
TGTGCCAGCAGCCAAGGGAGCTCCTACGAGCAGTACTTC | CASSQGSSYEQYF | - | TRBV14 | - | TRBJ2-7
TGTGCCAGCAGCTTAGACGGGGGAGGGACTAGCTCTTACAATGAGCAGTTCTTC | CASSLDGGGTSSYNEQFF | TRBD2 | TRBV7-3 | - | TRBJ2-1
TGTGCCAGCAGCTGGGACAGAAGCAATCAGCCCCAGCATTTT | CASSWDRSNQPQHF | TRBD1 | TRBV6-5 | - | TRBJ1-5
TGTGCCAGCAGCCTGGCAGGGGGCGCGCGAGGCTACACCTTC | CASSLAGGARGYTF | TRBD1 | TRBV27 | - | TRBJ1-2
TGTGCCAGTAGTAGGTTAGCGCTAGCGACGTATGGGGCCTACAATGAGCAGTTCTTC | CASSRLALATYGAYNEQFF | - | TRBV19 | - | TRBJ2-1
TGTGCCAGCAGCGTCGGGAGGAACACTGAAGCTTTCTTT | CASSVGRNTEAFF | - | TRBV9 | few | TRBJ1-1
TGTGCCAGCAGCCGTTGGACAGGGCTGGACGAGCAGTACTTC | CASSRWTGLDEQYF | TRBD1 | TRBV5-8 | few | TRBJ2-7
TGTGCCAGCAGTGGGAGGGGCGGGGTAAGCACAGATACGCAGTATTTT | CASSGRGGVSTDTQYF | - | TRBV6-1 | - | TRBJ2-3
TGTGCTAGTGGACAGGGGTTTATTCATCAGCCCCAGCATTTT | CASGQGFIHQPQHF | TRBD1 | TRBV12-5 | - | TRBJ1-5
TGTGCCAGCAGCTTAGGATGGGGACTAGCGCGCGAGCAGTACTTC | CASSLGWGLAREQYF | TRBD2 | TRBV11-2 | - | TRBJ2-7
TGTGCCAGCAGCCCCGGGGATAGGAGCTCCTACGAGCAGTACTTC | CASSPGDRSSYEQYF | - | TRBV9 | - | TRBJ2-7
TGTGCCATCAGTAAACACGGGTCAGAAAAAAACATTCAGTACTTC | CAISKHGSEKNIQYF | - | TRBV10-3 | - | TRBJ2-4
TGTGCCAGCAGCTTAGTCCGGACTGAAGCTTTCTTT | CASSLVRTEAFF | - | TRBV7-2 | - | TRBJ1-1
TGTGCCCGCACAGGACAGGGAAACTACAATGAGCAGTTCTTC | CARTGQGNYNEQFF | TRBD1 | TRBV30 | - | TRBJ2-1
TGTGCCAGCAGCCTACAGGGGCCGATTTTGAATTCACCCCTCCACTTT | CASSLQGPILNSPLHF | TRBD1 | TRBV5-6 | - | TRBJ1-6
TGTGCCAGCAGCGTTGGACAGATGAACACTGAAGCTTTCTTT | CASSVGQMNTEAFF | - | TRBV9 | - | TRBJ1-1
TGTGCCAGCAGCTTTAGCGGGGGGGGCCCCACCGGGGAGCTGTTTTTT | CASSFSGGGPTGELFF | TRBD2 | TRBV7-9 | - | TRBJ2-2
TGTGCCAGCTCACCAAGCCATGAAAAACTGTTTTTT | CASSPSHEKLFF | - | TRBV18 | - | TRBJ1-4
TGTGCCAGCAGCTTAGGGACAGGGAGGTCGTTCGGTGAAAAACTGTTTTTT | CASSLGTGRSFGEKLFF | TRBD1 | TRBV11-2 | - | TRBJ1-4
TGTGCCAGCAGTGGACAGGGAAATTCACCCCTCCACTTT | CASSGQGNSPLHF | TRBD1 | TRBV6-4 | - | TRBJ1-6
TGTGCCAGCAGCGACGGGACTAGTAGAGGTGAGCAGTACTTC | CASSDGTSRGEQYF | - | TRBV21-1 | - | TRBJ2-7